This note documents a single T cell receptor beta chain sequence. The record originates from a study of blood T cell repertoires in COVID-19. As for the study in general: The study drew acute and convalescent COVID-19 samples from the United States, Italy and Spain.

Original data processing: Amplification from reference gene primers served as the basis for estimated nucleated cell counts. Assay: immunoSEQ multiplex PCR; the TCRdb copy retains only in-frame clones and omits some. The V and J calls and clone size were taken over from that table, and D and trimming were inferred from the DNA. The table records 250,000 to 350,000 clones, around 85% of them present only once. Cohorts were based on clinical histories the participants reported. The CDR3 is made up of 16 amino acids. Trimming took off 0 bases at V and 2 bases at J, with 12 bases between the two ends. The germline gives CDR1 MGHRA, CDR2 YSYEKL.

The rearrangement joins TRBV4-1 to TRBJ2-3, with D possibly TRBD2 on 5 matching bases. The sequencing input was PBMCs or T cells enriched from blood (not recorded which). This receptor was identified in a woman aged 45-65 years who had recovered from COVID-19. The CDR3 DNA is TGCGCCAGCAGCCAAGAAGGTAGAGCGGACACAGATACGCAGTATTTT. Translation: CASSQEGRADTDTQYF.